The TCR beta chain described here comes from a study of blood T cell repertoires in COVID-19. For the study at large: The United States, Italy and Spain were the sources of the acute and convalescent COVID-19 samples. PBMCs, B-cell-depleted T cells, or T cells were the source of the cDNA or gDNA that made up the material.

V lost 7 bases and J lost 4; bases outside the gene matches: 5. The CDR3 runs 13 residues. The germline V gene has CDR1 SNHLY and CDR2 FYNNEI. Per the original data handling: From reference gene primer amplification, estimates of nucleated cell counts were derived. Clones were read by immunoSEQ multiplex PCR, and TCRdb kept only the in-frame ones, dropping some. D and trimming come from the DNA, and the V and J calls and clone size come from that table. The table lists 140,000 or so clones, around four fifths of them singletons. The chain combines TRBV2 with TRBJ2-3, with 7 bases aligning to TRBD2. The source of this sequence is a woman aged 80 or over with acute or convalescent COVID-19. The sample taken for sequencing was peripheral blood. The DNA for the CDR3 is TGTGCCAGCAAGGGGAGGGTTGCAGATACGCAGTATTTT. Protein: CASKGRVADTQYF.